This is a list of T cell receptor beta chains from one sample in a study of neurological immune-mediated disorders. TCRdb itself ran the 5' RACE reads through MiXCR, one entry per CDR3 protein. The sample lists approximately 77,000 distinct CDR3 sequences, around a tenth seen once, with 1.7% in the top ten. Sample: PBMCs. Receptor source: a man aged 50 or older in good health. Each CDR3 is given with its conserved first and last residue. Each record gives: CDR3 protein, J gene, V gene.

CASNGGRVSYGYTF TRBJ1-2 TRBV2
CASSPGLATDTQYF TRBJ2-3 TRBV7-2
CASAAGTSSTEAFF TRBJ1-1 TRBV5-1
CSVVSSLNTEAFF TRBJ1-1 TRBV29-1
CASSLGTSGRYEQFF TRBJ2-1 TRBV12-3/TRBV12-4
CASSQGTEETQYF TRBJ2-5 TRBV5-1
CSVEWDGGDGELFF TRBJ2-2 TRBV29-1
CASSPGWGYGYTF TRBJ1-2 TRBV5-1
CSASRAATNEKLFF TRBJ1-4 TRBV20-1
CASSYGTSSYNEQFF TRBJ2-1 TRBV6-6
CASSSPSVAKNIQYF TRBJ2-4 TRBV5-5
CASSTLDRVSGELFF TRBJ2-2 TRBV6-6
CASSQVPGKTEAFF TRBJ1-1 TRBV3-1
CASSRPRGTTYEQYF TRBJ2-7 TRBV3-1
CASRPTGDSYEQYF TRBJ2-7 TRBV12-3/TRBV12-4
CASSLRNGGVSGELFF TRBJ2-2 TRBV12-3/TRBV12-4
CASSLLTYEQYF TRBJ2-7 TRBV12-3/TRBV12-4
CASSTGGHYEQYF TRBJ2-7 TRBV5-1
CASRNGLSGTDTQYF TRBJ2-3 TRBV6-5
CASTPSGLGTQYF TRBJ2-5 TRBV6-5
CASSLFASGSTRELFF TRBJ2-2 TRBV28
CASSPHGGGGTDTQYF TRBJ2-3 TRBV3-1
CASSSNPSYEQYF TRBJ2-7 TRBV28
CASSLTDLNEQFF TRBJ2-1 TRBV12-3/TRBV12-4
CASSSHDTGYEQFF TRBJ2-1 TRBV5-1
CASSYSSRTGGTGELFF TRBJ2-2 TRBV6-6
CSLQTHPGQGHTF TRBJ1-2 TRBV29-1
CASSLVGSTLHF TRBJ1-6 TRBV28
CASSSDRANTEAFF TRBJ1-1 TRBV5-1
CSASLDRGRASGEKLFF TRBJ1-4 TRBV20-1
CASSLGGGHQETQYF TRBJ2-5 TRBV28
CASSYLAGGQNEQFF TRBJ2-1 TRBV12-3/TRBV12-4
CASSPGGFWTDTQYF TRBJ2-3 TRBV7-2
CSAASSYEQYF TRBJ2-7 TRBV29-1
CSAKGFVAGGNEQFF TRBJ2-1 TRBV20-1
CATEPGQGGNTIYF TRBJ1-3 TRBV28
CASSNQMKHGYTF TRBJ1-2 TRBV12-3/TRBV12-4
CSAMDRDGTDTQYF TRBJ2-3 TRBV20-1
CASSQIPASNTEAFF TRBJ1-1 TRBV4-1
CASSLRQDSNYGYTF TRBJ1-2 TRBV11-1
CSVEEAGGIYEQYF TRBJ2-7 TRBV29-1
CASSKGGSQETQYF TRBJ2-5 TRBV28
CASSTRAGLAGGSSYNEQFF TRBJ2-1 TRBV7-9
CASSPGVLNTGELFF TRBJ2-2 TRBV5-1
CASSNIFRGGDTGELFF TRBJ2-2 TRBV11-2
CASSLAGGAGANVLTF TRBJ2-6 TRBV11-1
CSAPGRASGSGYNEQFF TRBJ2-1 TRBV20-1
CASTSRGNFNTGELFF TRBJ2-2 TRBV19
CATTNGDQETQYF TRBJ2-5 TRBV5-1
CSARGGVAGVGEQFF TRBJ2-1 TRBV20-1
CSALRDRSYEQYF TRBJ2-7 TRBV29-1
CASRARGSTYNEQFF TRBJ2-1 TRBV6-4
CATSDLLGASTDTQYF TRBJ2-3 TRBV24-1
CATSGGDTQYF TRBJ2-3 TRBV24-1
CASSVARGEQFF TRBJ2-1 TRBV9
CSATAGGLIYEQYF TRBJ2-7 TRBV20-1
CATSRDRRGRVPTSTDTQYF TRBJ2-3 TRBV15
CASRSGGLAGGISYEQYF TRBJ2-7 TRBV28
CSASTLNTEAFF TRBJ1-1 TRBV20-1